A selection of T cell receptor beta chains follows, all from one sample in a study of technical replicates of blood from several donors. TCRdb's table, derived via immunoSEQ multiplex PCR, lists solely in-frame clones and lacks some. The table shows tens of thousands of clones, with around 94% occurring only once. Sequenced input: T cells isolated from PBMCs. These receptors came from a human donor in good health. The CDR3 runs from the conserved cysteine through the conserved F or W. The D gene is left open where the match is weak.

J gene	D gene	V gene	CDR3 protein
TRBJ1-2	.	TRBV7-8	CASSPGTMDGYTF
TRBJ2-3	TRBD2	TRBV19	CASSKTGPGGDTQYF
TRBJ2-7	TRBD2	TRBV27	CASSLSGDSTYEQYF
TRBJ2-3	.	TRBV27	CASSLYGPGGTDTQYF
TRBJ2-7	TRBD1	TRBV18	CASSPPGQPYEQYF
TRBJ2-2	TRBD1	TRBV18	CASSPTGANTGELFF
TRBJ2-7	TRBD2	TRBV6-5	CASRYLAGGPGEQYF
TRBJ2-6	.	TRBV4-1	CASSQGGRTAATF
TRBJ2-5	TRBD2	TRBV5-1	CASSRTSGIVETQYF
TRBJ2-1	.	TRBV7-6	CASSLEIADRQFF
TRBJ2-7	TRBD1	TRBV4-1	CASSQQGNGLEQYF
TRBJ2-7	.	TRBV28	CASSFVYRDHPNYEQYF
TRBJ2-7	.	TRBV4-1	CASSQGHSYEQYF
TRBJ1-6	.	TRBV11-2	CASSPGHLGPEIGSPLHF
TRBJ2-1	TRBD2	TRBV5-1	CASRTSGRGNEQFF
TRBJ2-1	.	TRBV18	CASSPDRFYNEQFF